This T cell receptor beta chain emerged from a study of cytomegalovirus exposure and HLA in healthy donors. 13 Jbeta primers and 60 Vbeta primers were used for the PCR. This table comes from immunoSEQ multiplex PCR, and its TCRdb copy is limited to in-frame clones, with some not included. In the table there are about 110,000 clones, 70% of which are singletons. The germline V gene encodes CDR1 MNHEY and CDR2 SMNVEV (reference sequence). V gave up 3 bases and J gave up 7 bases; unmatched junction bases: 9. CDR3 length: 15 amino acids. Study-level points and caveats: The study recorded more than 150 TCR beta chains that were cytomegalovirus-associated.

Worth noting for this clone: Its cognate antigen is unknown.

The chain couples TRBV27 to TRBJ1-5, with TRBD1 matching over 7 bases. Material for sequencing was PBMCs. The sequence derives from a man aged 35-49 years in good health and CMV-seropositive. CDR3 nucleotides: TGTGCCAGCAGTTTTGGTCAGGGGGGTTTCCAGCCCCAGCATTTT. It specifies CASSFGQGGFQPQHF.